This T cell receptor (beta chain) was recorded in a study of blood T cell repertoires in COVID-19. About the study: The United States, Italy and Spain provided the acute and convalescent COVID-19 samples. The analysed material was cDNA or gDNA that came from T cells, B-cell-depleted T cells, or PBMCs.

This clone was counted between two and nine times. V was pared by 0 bases and J by 7 bases, with 6 bases of the junction left unmatched. The CDR3 is made up of 15 amino acids. Libraries were prepared by immunoSEQ multiplex PCR; TCRdb keeps only in-frame clonotypes and omits some of them. The table lists 250,000 to 350,000 clones, about 89% of them singletons. The chain links TRBV23-1 to TRBJ2-1, with TRBD1 identical over 7 bases. TRBV23-1 is noted as an ORF with a role that remains uncertain. The source material was peripheral blood. The receptor was derived from a man aged 30-40 years with acute or convalescent COVID-19. The CDR3 spells CASSQSQDRPNEQFF. In DNA form, the CDR3 reads TGCGCCAGCAGTCAATCGCAGGACAGGCCGAATGAGCAGTTCTTC.